The source of this TCR beta chain is a study of T cells in Graves' hyperthyroidism and ophthalmopathy. The study's findings and limits: Using 13 V-J features, a model discriminated ophthalmopathy from stable hyperthyroidism.

Amplified regions were TCR beta CDR3 sequences from RNA transcripts. When the TCR CDR3 underwent first-round RT-PCR, the HTBI primer set was used. MiXCR, applied by TCRdb to the multiplex PCR reads, yields one record per CDR3 protein. The sample lists over 300,000 distinct CDR3 sequences, approximately 15% occurring once. This clonotype appeared many times. Its cognate antigen is unknown. The V gene's germline CDR1 is SNHLY and CDR2 FYNNEI. The CDR3 spans 15 residues. V dropped 4 bases and J dropped 5; count of bases not matched to a gene: 5. No ophthalmopathy progression within 18 months constituted stable Graves' hyperthyroidism.

This clonotype was sampled from an older woman with Graves' hyperthyroidism. The sample taken for sequencing was blood. This chain uses TRBV2 with TRBJ2-7; 13 bases match TRBD2. In nucleotides, the CDR3 is TGTGCCAGCAGTGGCCCGGGACTAGCGGGAAACGAGCAGTACTTC. Protein sequence: CASSGPGLAGNEQYF.